The 4 T cell receptor beta chains below come from one sample, sequenced in a study of vaccination and CD4 T cells after COVID-19. These receptors have no known antigen. Treatment of the sample: roughly ten-day PBMC culture with coronavirus spike peptide pools or control peptides (ViraFEST assay). CD4+ T lymphocytes from the unexposed donor were collected before the COVID-19 pandemic (2011-2018). Once obtained from cultured CD4+ T cells, the DNA was sequenced using the Oncomine TCR Beta short-read assay. The authors extracted genomic DNA from cultured CD4+ T cells. MiXCR, applied by TCRdb to the PCR reads, yields one record per CDR3 protein. The data show 8,000 to 10,000 distinct CDR3 sequences, 30% to 45% seen once. The specimen was CD4+ T cells from blood, cultured in vitro. These receptors originate from a human donor in good health.

This sequence joins TRBV20-1 and TRBJ2-5; 10 bases are shared with TRBD2. The CDR3 loop spans 14 amino acids. Unmatched junction bases numbered 7, after V lost 5 bases and J lost 4 bases. Germline V gene lookup returns CDR1 DFQATT and CDR2 SNEGSKA (reference sequence). The CDR3 reads CSARPGTSVETQYF. The CDR3 bases are TGCAGTGCTCGACCGGGGACTAGCGTAGAGACCCAGTACTTC.

In its sample, this clonotype was seen a few times. This rearrangement joins TRBV7-2 to TRBJ2-7; TRBD2 agrees at 11 bases. Germline-derived CDR1 and CDR2 are SGHTA and FQGNSA. The CDR3 has 17 residues. V trimming: 1 base; J trimming: 4 bases; junction bases outside the gene matches: 9. CDR3 sequence: CASSLEGPGLAVYEQYF. The CDR3 DNA follows: TGTGCCAGCAGCTTAGAGGGGCCGGGACTAGCGGTATACGAGCAGTACTTC.

This clonotype is medium-sized within its sample. V gene TRBV15 combines with J gene TRBJ1-2, with 7 bases that match TRBD1. With 1 base clipped from V and 8 bases from J, the junction kept 7 bases outside the gene matches. The length of the CDR3 is 14 residues. Germline V CDR1 and CDR2: LNHNV, YYDKDF (reference sequence). This CDR3 is CATSRGQGVRGYTF. CDR3 nucleotide sequence: TGTGCCACCAGCAGAGGTCAGGGGGTGAGGGGCTACACCTTC.

The genes are TRBV28 and TRBJ1-2, with D tentatively TRBD1 (6 bases). The CDR3 loop spans 16 amino acids. Germline lookup yields CDR1 MDHEN and CDR2 SYDVKM. Between the trimmed V and J ends, which lost 3 bases and 6 bases, there was a span of 20 bases. CDR3 protein: CASSFSSGQGGNGYTF. The CDR3 bases are TGTGCCAGCAGTTTTTCCTCGGGACAAGGCGGGAATGGCTACACCTTC.